The rows below give T cell receptor beta chains drawn from one sample of a study of T cell responses to AZD1222 COVID-19 vaccine. Clones were sequenced by immunoSEQ multiplex PCR, and TCRdb holds only the in-frame ones, with some missing. The sample has 85,000 to 100,000 clones, roughly nine tenths seen once. This specimen was peripheral blood, taken 28 days after the second AZD1222 dose. All receptors come from an adult who received the AZD1222 COVID-19 vaccine. CDR3s include the opening cysteine and the closing phenylalanine or tryptophan. A D gene is named only where the DNA matches it firmly. Size values are once, few and many counts, or a class for expanded clones, and some rows have none.

TRBD1	NA	TRBV5-6	TRBJ1-2	CASSLRGQDPGYTF	TGTGCCAGCAGCCTAAGGGGGCAGGATCCTGGCTACACCTTC
TRBD1	once	TRBV6-4	TRBJ2-2	CASSQATGGANTGELFF	TGTGCCAGCAGCCAAGCAACAGGGGGCGCGAACACCGGGGAGCTGTTTTTT
NA	NA	TRBV28	TRBJ1-5	CASSRTDNSNQPQHF	TGTGCCAGCAGTCGGACAGATAATAGCAATCAGCCCCAGCATTTT
NA	NA	TRBV6-1	TRBJ1-4	CASSEGRELFF	TGTGCCAGCAGCGAAGGACGCGAACTGTTTTTT
NA	NA	TRBV6-5	TRBJ1-1	CASSYSNGGTTEAFF	TGTGCCAGCAGTTACTCGAATGGGGGGACCACTGAAGCTTTCTTT
NA	once	TRBV2	TRBJ2-7	CASSGERFSEQYF	TGTGCCAGCAGCGGCGAGAGATTCTCCGAGCAGTACTTC
NA	NA	TRBV28	TRBJ1-3	CASSLTRQVLRGGNTIYF	TGTGCCAGCAGTTTAACCCGACAGGTGTTACGAGGTGGAAACACCATATATTTT
NA	NA	TRBV7-9	TRBJ1-5	CASSLGTANQPQHF	TGTGCCAGCAGCTTAGGGACGGCAAATCAGCCCCAGCATTTT
NA	NA	TRBV29-1	TRBJ1-2	CSATDGDYGYTF	TGCAGCGCTACGGACGGGGACTATGGCTACACCTTC
NA	NA	TRBV7-8	TRBJ1-6	CASSRKTGNSPLHF	TGTGCCAGCAGCCGCAAGACAGGCAATTCACCCCTCCACTTT
TRBD1	NA	TRBV27	TRBJ1-2	CASSARQGPFYGYTF	TGTGCCAGCAGTGCTCGACAGGGGCCTTTCTATGGCTACACCTTC
NA	NA	TRBV9	TRBJ1-2	CASSVGIGRNSYGYTF	TGTGCCAGCAGCGTAGGGATAGGGAGGAATTCCTATGGCTACACCTTC
NA	NA	TRBV15	TRBJ2-2	CATSREVVGRYTGELFF	TGTGCCACCAGCAGAGAGGTAGTCGGGAGATACACCGGGGAGCTGTTTTTT
NA	NA	TRBV21-1	TRBJ2-7	CASRTGRNYEQYF	TGTGCCAGCAGAACCGGGCGGAACTACGAGCAGTACTTC
TRBD2	NA	TRBV5-1	TRBJ2-2	CASRGTSGRGNTGELFF	TGCGCCAGCAGGGGGACTAGCGGGAGAGGTAACACCGGGGAGCTGTTTTTT
NA	once	TRBV4-3	TRBJ2-3	CASSQATSSTDTQYF	TGCGCCAGCAGCCAAGCAACCTCTAGCACAGATACGCAGTATTTT
TRBD2	once	TRBV9	TRBJ2-2	CASSTRLAVNTGELFF	TGTGCCAGCAGCACCCGACTAGCGGTGAACACCGGGGAGCTGTTTTTT
NA	NA	TRBV6-5	TRBJ1-1	CASRSSGMNTEAFF	TGTGCCAGCAGGAGTTCGGGGATGAACACTGAAGCTTTCTTT
NA	NA	TRBV5-1	TRBJ2-1	CASSLPRKNEQFF	TGCGCCAGCAGCTTGCCGCGGAAGAATGAGCAGTTCTTC
NA	NA	TRBV5-1	TRBJ2-7	CASSLGKSYEQYF	TGCGCCAGCAGCTTGGGCAAATCCTACGAGCAGTACTTC
NA	NA	TRBV7-2	TRBJ2-7	CASSLIWGGSHEQYF	TGTGCCAGCAGCCTAATATGGGGTGGGAGTCACGAGCAGTACTTC
NA	NA	TRBV2	TRBJ1-2	CASSDADASPWDSTNYGYTF	TGTGCCAGCAGTGACGCGGACGCATCCCCGTGGGACTCCACAAACTATGGCTACACCTTC
NA	NA	TRBV5-4	TRBJ2-5	CASSFEGPRETQYF	TGTGCCAGCAGCTTCGAGGGGCCTCGCGAGACCCAGTACTTC
NA	NA	TRBV5-6	TRBJ1-2	CASSLMGAHTF	TGTGCCAGCAGCTTAATGGGGGCCCACACCTTC
NA	NA	TRBV12-5	TRBJ2-7	CASGLPTQGYEQYF	TGTGCTAGTGGTTTGCCCACCCAGGGGTACGAGCAGTACTTC
TRBD1	NA	TRBV10-2	TRBJ1-2	CASNTDRDYGYTF	TGCGCCAGCAATACCGACAGGGACTATGGCTACACCTTC
NA	NA	TRBV28	TRBJ1-4	CASRGPTTTNEKLFF	TGTGCCAGCCGGGGACCGACGACAACTAATGAAAAACTGTTTTTT
TRBD2	NA	TRBV5-1	TRBJ2-7	CASSPGTTPSYEQYF	TGCGCCAGCAGCCCTGGGACTACTCCCTCCTACGAGCAGTACTTC
TRBD2	NA	TRBV6-2/TRBV6-3	TRBJ2-1	CASSSGTSGYNEQFF	TGTGCCAGCAGTTCCGGGACTAGCGGATACAATGAGCAGTTCTTC
TRBD1	NA	TRBV18	TRBJ1-1	CASSLRQGSTEAFF	TGTGCCAGCTCACTAAGACAGGGGAGCACTGAAGCTTTCTTT
NA	once	TRBV28	TRBJ2-1	CASSLVGLSSYNEQFF	TGTGCCAGCAGTTTAGTGGGGCTCAGCTCCTACAATGAGCAGTTCTTC
TRBD2	NA	TRBV7-9	TRBJ2-7	CASSAPGGRNYEQYF	TGTGCCAGCAGTGCACCGGGCGGGAGGAACTACGAGCAGTACTTC
NA	once	TRBV28	TRBJ2-5	CASSLTGRSVEETQYF	TGTGCCAGCAGCCTCACGGGACGGTCTGTGGAAGAGACCCAGTACTTC
NA	NA	TRBV28	TRBJ2-7	CASSLRQMLLYEQYF	TGTGCCAGCAGTTTACGTCAGATGCTTCTCTACGAGCAGTACTTC
NA	NA	TRBV6-5	TRBJ1-2	CASSYSILSFYGYTF	TGTGCCAGCAGTTACTCGATTTTATCCTTCTATGGCTACACCTTC
TRBD1	NA	TRBV4-1	TRBJ1-5	CASSQQGQGAGQPQHF	TGCGCCAGCAGCCAACAGGGACAGGGGGCAGGTCAGCCCCAGCATTTT